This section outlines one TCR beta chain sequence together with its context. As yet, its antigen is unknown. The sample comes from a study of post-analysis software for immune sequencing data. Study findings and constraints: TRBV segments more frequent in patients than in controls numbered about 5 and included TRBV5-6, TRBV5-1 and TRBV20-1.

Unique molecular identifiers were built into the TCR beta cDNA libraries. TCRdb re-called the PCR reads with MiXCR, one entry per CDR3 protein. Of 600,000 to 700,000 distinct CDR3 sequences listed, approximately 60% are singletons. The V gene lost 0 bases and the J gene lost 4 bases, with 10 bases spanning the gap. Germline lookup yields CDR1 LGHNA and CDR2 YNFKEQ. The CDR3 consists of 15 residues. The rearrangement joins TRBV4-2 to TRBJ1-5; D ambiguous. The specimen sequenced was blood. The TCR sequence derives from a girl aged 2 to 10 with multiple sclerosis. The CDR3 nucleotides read TGTGCCAGCAGCCAAGAAGGACCCTCTAATCAGCCCCAGCATTTT. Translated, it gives CASSQEGPSNQPQHF.